The subject of this entry is one T cell receptor beta chain. There is no known antigen for this receptor. Base qualities are not recorded, but no much larger clone differs from it by a single base. This record comes from a study of OX40 agonist ivuxolimab in advanced cancers. Describing the broader study: Ivuxolimab, which targeted the costimulatory receptor OX40 (CD134), was an agonistic, fully human IgG2 monoclonal antibody. Intravenous ivuxolimab was administered to patients every 2 weeks at six dose levels: 0.01, 0.1, 0.3, 1.5, 3 and 10 mg/kg. Among the roughly 52 dose-escalation patients, about 20 had hepatocellular carcinoma, around 15 melanoma, 9 renal cell carcinoma and 9 head and neck cancer. In the dose-escalation cohort, 70% to 85% of patients were male, and the mean age was around 65 years with a range of roughly 23 to 79. Patients were allowed to have had prior anti-PD-1, anti-PD-L1 or anti-CTLA-4 therapy, and around 40% of the dose-escalation patients had previously received checkpoint inhibitors. Three dose-escalation patients achieved partial responses, one with hepatocellular carcinoma and two with cutaneous melanoma. The purpose of peripheral TCRbeta sequencing was to test whether ivuxolimab changed TCR sequence diversity and led to clonal T-cell expansion. The paper describes the monotherapy dose-escalation part (N of about 54 patients) of the phase I trial of ivuxolimab.

Overall study outcomes, separate from this receptor: After ivuxolimab, expanded clones were on average more numerous among CD8+ T cells than among CD4+ T cells. In partial responders in the 0.1-3.0 mg/kg groups, normalized peripheral clonal expansion was found to be among the lowest, especially among CD8+ T cells. Clonal expansion of both CD4+ and CD8+ blood T cells was observed from baseline to week 6 at doses 0.1 to 3.0 mg/kg. Antigen specificity was not determined for the clonally expanded peripheral T cells. Low levels of normalized T-cell clonal expansion were also seen in some nonresponding patients.

Patients with autoimmune disease history or receiving systemic immunosuppression were excluded from the trial. In every dose cohort, peripheral blood was drawn for TCR sequencing at baseline, cycle 4 day 1, and cycle 7 day 1. The samples were drawn from a first-in-human, open-label, multicenter phase I dose-escalation trial of ivuxolimab. Adults with locally advanced or metastatic head and neck squamous cell, hepatocellular, melanoma or renal cell carcinoma were enrolled in the trial. Before TCR sequencing, CD4+ T cells and CD8+ T cells from peripheral blood were sorted into separate populations. Looking up the germline V gene yields CDR1 MGHDK and CDR2 SYGVNS. Taken from cysteine to phenylalanine, the CDR3 has 13 residues. Kept here is only the CDR3 DNA, which spans 39 bases and is read in frame from base 1. Relative to germline, V is 5 bases shorter and J is 5 bases shorter, with 12 bases between their ends.

Genomic DNA was isolated from the sorted cells so that the TCRbeta CDR3 region could be sequenced. The immunoSEQ Assay was used for sequencing of TCRbeta CDR3 regions. TCRdb's version of the immuneACCESS table is confined to in-frame rearrangements and falls short of the full clone set. An unresolved V gene accounts for under half of the shortfall where checked; the remainder is of unknown origin. In this sample the table shows about 33,000 clones, 74% of which occur a single time. The ten largest account for around 12% of the sample. Specimen: CD4+ or CD8+ T cells sorted from blood, collected in a trial of the OX40 agonist ivuxolimab. The receptor comes from an adult with an advanced solid tumor such as melanoma, head and neck, liver or kidney cancer. Here the chain combines TRBV25-1 and TRBJ1-1, with the D segment identity uncertain. The DNA is TGTGCCAGCAGTCCCTCTTTGGGAACTGAAGCTTTCTTT. This codes for CASSPSLGTEAFF. The full variable domain, with segments outside the CDR3 supplied by the reference TRBV25-1 and TRBJ1-1 proteins, appears as EADIYQTPRYLVIGTGKKITLECSQTMGHDKMYWYQQDPGMELHLIHYSYGVNSTEKGDLSSESTVSRIRTEHFPLTLESARPSHTSQYLCASSPSLGTEAFFGQGTRLTVV.